These 27 T cell receptor beta chains were sequenced from one sample in a study of T cell changes during pregnancy in multiple sclerosis. The table came from immunoSEQ multiplex PCR; TCRdb's copy has only in-frame clones and leaves some out. The sample carries tens of thousands of clones, 85% to 90% recorded once. Here the sequenced sample was peripheral blood, taken in the first trimester of pregnancy. The receptors originated from a female donor in good health, enrolled as a control in a pregnancy study.

The chain uses TRBV5-1 and TRBJ2-7; the match to TRBD2 covers 14 bases. V was clipped by 0 bases and J by 7 bases; unmatched bases: 6. The CDR3 spans 16 residues. Germline-derived CDR1 and CDR2 are SGHRS and YFSETQ. This chain's CDR3 is CASSLGLAGGPQEQYF. The CDR3 DNA follows: TGCGCCAGCAGCTTGGGACTAGCGGGGGGGCCTCAGGAGCAGTACTTC.

The chain couples TRBV5-1 to TRBJ2-2, with 9 bases matching TRBD1. V dropped 4 bases and J dropped 5; count of bases not matched to a gene: 6. This CDR3 region has 15 residues. Per the germline V gene, CDR1 is SGHRS and CDR2 is YFSETQ. Here the CDR3 reads CASSTGQGTTGELFF. As DNA, the CDR3 is TGCGCCAGCAGCACCGGACAGGGGACTACCGGGGAGCTGTTTTTT.

The chain uses TRBV4-3 and TRBJ2-7, with TRBD1 identical over 7 bases. V shed 0 bases, J shed 7 bases, and the junction held 6 bases outside the gene matches. This CDR3 is built from 14 residues. In germline, CDR1 is LGHNA, CDR2 YSLEER. The CDR3 DNA reads as TGCGCCAGCAGCCAAGATTCAGGGGGAGCTGAGCAGTACTTC. Translating it yields CASSQDSGGAEQYF.

The chain combines TRBV10-3 with TRBJ1-1, with D unclear. Germline loops: CDR1 ENHRY, CDR2 SYGVKD. The CDR3 runs 16 residues. The V end lost 3 bases, the J end lost 2 bases, and 16 bases lay between the germline ends. CDR3 sequence: CAISEDKSTSNTEAFF. Written as DNA, the CDR3 is TGTGCCATCAGTGAAGACAAATCCACCTCTAACACTGAAGCTTTCTTT.

The gene calls are TRBV29-1 and TRBJ1-1, with TRBD1 as a possible D gene (5 bases). Germline V CDR1 and CDR2: SQVTM, ANQGSEA. V shed 7 bases and J shed 4 bases, with 19 bases lying between them. This CDR3 is built from 14 residues. CDR3 loop: CSAGGGAITTEAFF. CDR3 coding DNA: TGCAGCGCCGGCGGAGGGGCGATAACCACTGAAGCTTTCTTT.

The CDR3 sequence: CASSLFGTTYNEQFF. As DNA, the CDR3 is TGTGCCAGCAGCTTGTTCGGTACCACCTACAATGAGCAGTTCTTC. The chain has TRBV5-4 and TRBJ2-1, with D unclear. The CDR3 is made up of 15 amino acids. V dropped 1 base and J dropped 2 bases, with 10 bases sitting between them. Per germline, CDR1 SGHNT and CDR2 YYREEE (reference sequence). Full variable domain (outside the CDR3, taken from reference TRBV5-4 and TRBJ2-1): ETGVTQSPTHLIKTRGQQVTLRCSSQSGHNTVSWYQQALGQGPQFIFQYYREEENGRGNFPPRFSGLQFPNYSSELNVNALELDDSALYLCASSLFGTTYNEQFFGPGTRLTVL.

CDR3 DNA: TGTGCCAGCAGCTCAACCAGGGGTTACGAGCAGTACTTC. This translates into CASSSTRGYEQYF. The rearrangement links TRBV7-2 to TRBJ2-7; TRBD1 might be the D (6 bases). In germline, CDR1 is SGHTA, CDR2 FQGNSA. The CDR3 loop spans 13 amino acids. V lost 4 bases and J 4 bases, leaving 11 bases between the germline ends.

This clone was found a few times. The chain uses TRBV6-5 and TRBJ2-7, with a possible D match to TRBD1 (6 bases). Trimming took 3 bases from V and 6 from J, leaving 18 bases between them. CDR1 and CDR2 (germline): MNHEY, SVGAGI. The CDR3 length is 15 residues. CDR3 region: CASSYGDPGDGEQYF. The CDR3 DNA follows: TGTGCCAGCAGTTATGGGGACCCAGGGGACGGCGAGCAGTACTTC.

The chain employs TRBV18 and TRBJ1-5, with a weak D call TRBD1 (5 bases). From germline, CDR1 is KGHSH and CDR2 LQKENI. The CDR3 consists of 15 residues. V lost 6 bases, J lost 2 bases, and 14 bases lay in between. The CDR3 is CASSSGGNGNQPQHF. The DNA for the CDR3 is TGTGCCAGCTCTTCCGGGGGGAATGGCAATCAGCCCCAGCATTTT.

The chain recombines TRBV28 with TRBJ2-1; 9 bases match TRBD2. Germline trimming cut 1 base from V and 2 bases from J; bases unmatched to any gene: 3. This CDR3 contains 16 residues. The germline CDR1 and CDR2 sequences are MDHEN and SYDVKM. The CDR3 DNA is TGTGCCAGCAGTTTATACGCGGGGGGGGCCTACAATGAGCAGTTCTTC. Protein: CASSLYAGGAYNEQFF.

The gene calls are TRBV7-2 and TRBJ2-3, with a weak D call TRBD1 (6 bases). V gave up 5 bases and J gave up 3 bases, with 12 bases separating them. The germline gives CDR1 SGHTA, CDR2 FQGNSA. The CDR3 runs to 14 residues. The CDR3, as DNA: TGTGCCAGCAGCCACAAACAGGGAACAGATACGCAGTATTTT. Its translation is CASSHKQGTDTQYF.

This sequence joins TRBV5-1 and TRBJ1-1, with a possible D match to TRBD1 (5 bases). CDR1 SGHRS and CDR2 YFSETQ come from the germline V gene. The CDR3 contains 12 residues. Trimming removed 5 bases from V and 11 bases from J, with 16 bases in between. The CDR3 loop is CASSPGPGEAFF. In nucleotides, the CDR3 is TGCGCCAGCAGTCCCGGACCGGGGGAGGCTTTCTTT.

The CDR3 DNA is TGTGCCAGCAGCCATGGACTAGCGGACAACAATGAGCAGTTCTTC. Protein sequence: CASSHGLADNNEQFF. The gene calls are TRBV4-2 and TRBJ2-1, with 10 bases matching TRBD2. The CDR3 runs 15 residues. Per germline, CDR1 LGHNA and CDR2 YNFKEQ. V lost 3 bases and J lost 5; bases outside the gene matches: 4.

This sequence joins TRBV9 and TRBJ2-5; TRBD1 matches at 7 bases. The CDR3 consists of 14 residues. The trim removed 0 bases at V and 4 bases at J, leaving 3 bases unmatched. CDR1 SGDLS and CDR2 YYNGEE come from the germline V gene. CDR3 in DNA: TGTGCCAGCAGCGTAGGGGGACAGAGAGAGACCCAGTACTTC. Its translation is CASSVGGQRETQYF.

There are a few counts of this clone. The CDR3: CASIWWGRGPHCYNEQFF. The CDR3 nucleotides read TGTGCCAGTATCTGGTGGGGCAGGGGGCCCCACTGCTACAATGAGCAGTTCTTC. The V gene is TRBV19, the J gene TRBJ2-1; 8 nucleotides agree with TRBD1. Unmatched junction bases numbered 17, after V lost 7 bases and J lost 3 bases. CDR3 length: 18 amino acids. From germline, CDR1 is LNHDA and CDR2 SQIVND (reference sequence).

The CDR3 spells CASSAGTSGNQETQYF. For the CDR3, the DNA is TGTGCCAGCAGTGCCGGGACTAGCGGGAACCAAGAGACCCAGTACTTC. This chain uses TRBV2 with TRBJ2-5, with 13 bases aligning to TRBD2. V shed 4 bases and J 0 bases; nucleotides not matched to a gene: 2. CDR1 and CDR2 (germline): SNHLY, FYNNEI. This CDR3 comprises 16 residues.

The CDR3: CASSQGLDHTGELFF. The CDR3 coding sequence is TGTGCCAGCAGCCAAGGACTAGATCATACCGGGGAGCTGTTTTTT. This chain connects TRBV7-6 to TRBJ2-2; 7 bases are a match to TRBD2. CDR1 and CDR2 (germline): SGHVS, FNYEAQ. After removal of 5 bases from V and 5 bases from J, the junction contained 8 bases not matched to a gene. CDR3 length equals 15 residues.

The V gene is TRBV19, the J gene TRBJ2-5; D is undetermined. The CDR3 loop spans 11 amino acids. Between the trimmed V and J ends, which lost 1 base and 5 bases, there was a span of 2 bases. Germline V gene lookup returns CDR1 LNHDA and CDR2 SQIVND (reference sequence). CDR3: CASSIAETQYF. In DNA, the CDR3 is TGTGCCAGTAGTATAGCTGAGACCCAGTACTTC.

The sample holds a few counts of this clone. The gene calls are TRBV28 and TRBJ2-5; 12 bases fit TRBD2. Germline V gene sequence: CDR1 MDHEN, CDR2 SYDVKM. The ends lost 8 bases at V and 5 bases at J; junction bases unmatched: 9. This CDR3 is built from 15 residues. CDR3 sequence: CASRRLAGAYETQYF. The CDR3 region has the DNA TGTGCCAGCCGCAGACTAGCGGGAGCGTACGAGACCCAGTACTTC.

By sample share, this clone is medium-sized (0.01 to 0.1%). The chain combines TRBV4-2 with TRBJ2-4, with a possible D match to TRBD2 (6 bases). The V gene's germline CDR1 is LGHNA and CDR2 YNFKEQ. The CDR3 has 17 amino acids. Between the trimmed V and J ends, which lost 0 bases and 0 bases, there was a span of 12 bases. This chain's CDR3 is CASSQESGAGAKNIQYF. The CDR3 DNA is TGTGCCAGCAGCCAAGAGTCGGGAGCGGGAGCCAAAAACATTCAGTACTTC.

V and J are TRBV28 and TRBJ1-1; D is unresolved. Trimming took off 2 bases at V and 9 bases at J, with 19 bases between the two ends. Germline CDR1 and CDR2: MDHEN and SYDVKM. The CDR3 spans 15 residues. For the CDR3, the DNA is TGTGCCAGCAGTTTAGGCCTGAGGCAGAGCTTAAAAGCTTTCTTT. Its protein product is CASSLGLRQSLKAFF.

The V gene is TRBV5-1, the J gene TRBJ2-7, with 10 bases identical to TRBD2. Germline trimming cut 0 bases from V and 0 bases from J; bases unmatched to any gene: 3. Germline-derived CDR1 and CDR2 are SGHRS and YFSETQ. The CDR3 has 16 amino acids. The CDR3 nucleotides read TGCGCCAGCAGCTTGGGAGGGACTAGCGCCTCCTACGAGCAGTACTTC. It codes for CASSLGGTSASYEQYF.

J is TRBJ2-5 and V is TRBV7-2; 10 positions match TRBD2. Unmatched junction bases numbered 8, after V lost 5 bases and J lost 5 bases. The CDR3 length is 15 residues. CDR1 is SGHTA, CDR2 FQGNSA, per germline. DNA for the CDR3: TGTGCCAGCAGCCCCTTAGCGGGAGGAGGGGAGACCCAGTACTTC. As protein: CASSPLAGGGETQYF.

This chain uses TRBV28 with TRBJ1-2; 8 nucleotides align to TRBD1. The CDR3 is 18 residues long. The V segment lost 2 bases and the J segment 7 bases; nucleotides outside the gene matches: 18. Germline assignment: CDR1 MDHEN and CDR2 SYDVKM. CDR3: CASSLGSLWAGGAGGYTF. CDR3 nucleotide sequence: TGTGCCAGCAGTTTAGGGTCGTTGTGGGCAGGGGGCGCGGGTGGCTACACCTTC.

The table lists this clone with a few counts. The gene calls are TRBV30 and TRBJ1-1, with D perhaps TRBD1 (6 bases). Germline CDR1 GTSNPN, CDR2 SVGIG (reference sequence). The V gene lost 4 bases and the J gene lost 4 bases, with 10 bases spanning the gap. The CDR3 extends over 12 amino acids. The chain's CDR3 is CAWTGVSTEAFF. CDR3 nucleotide sequence: TGTGCCTGGACAGGGGTGAGCACTGAAGCTTTCTTT.

The chain couples TRBV6-6 to TRBJ2-5; 9 bases align to TRBD1. From germline, CDR1 is MNHNY and CDR2 SVGAGI (reference sequence). Trimming removed 6 bases from V and 5 bases from J; junction bases left unmatched: 4. This CDR3 has 13 residues. The DNA of the CDR3 is TGTGCCAGCAGACGACAGGGGGTCGAGACCCAGTACTTC. This encodes CASRRQGVETQYF.

The chain recombines TRBV11-1 with TRBJ1-3, with a weak D call TRBD1 (5 bases). The V and J ends lost 4 bases and 0 bases respectively, with 10 bases between them. The CDR3 sequence is 15 residues long. Germline loops: CDR1 SGHAT, CDR2 FQDESV (reference sequence). Here the CDR3 reads CASSSGTSSGNTIYF. In DNA form, the CDR3 reads TGTGCCAGCAGCTCCGGGACTTCCTCTGGAAACACCATATATTTT.